This T cell receptor (beta chain) was captured by sequencing in a study of control samples from healthy donors and cancer patients (dated by TCRdb to 2019 to 2021). Points on this clone: Its recognized antigen is unknown. Within one base of it there is no much larger clone, and no base qualities were kept.

Preparation of the library involved the immunoSEQ multiplex PCR assay. TCRdb retrieved this table from immuneACCESS and kept in-frame rearrangements only. Not all clones are present; in checked studies, unresolved V genes account for under half, and no reason is known for the remainder. Recorded for this sample are 100,000 to 150,000 clones; over 80% of them occurred a single time. Approximately 2.2% of the sample lies in the top ten. The CDR3 runs 14 amino acids, cysteine and phenylalanine included. The kept DNA is CDR3 alone, 42 bases in frame from the first base. CDR1 and CDR2 were assigned from the germline V gene as MDHEN and SYDVKM. The germline ends are 15 bases apart after V is trimmed by 5 bases and J by 5 bases.

The sequencing sample was made of blood. The receptor was isolated from a woman aged 50 to 60 in good health. The chain couples TRBV28 to TRBJ2-5; tentative D gene TRBD1, with 6 bases matching. CDR3 loop: CASSTDRRAETQYF. The base sequence is TGTGCCAGCAGTACGGACAGACGGGCCGAGACCCAGTACTTC.